Listed here are 18 T cell receptor beta chains from one sample, sequenced in a study of neurological immune-mediated disorders. Each CDR3 protein gets one entry after TCRdb re-called the 5' RACE reads with MiXCR. Seen here are some 54,000 distinct CDR3 sequences, approximately 12% observed once, and the top ten hold about 6.6%. Time point here: longitudinal time-point 1 (baseline). Material: PBMCs. The receptors come from a male donor with HTLV-1-associated myelopathy (HAM/TSP).

This clonotype was observed at least ten times. CDR3 region: CASSFLRGGDIQYF. For the CDR3, the DNA is TGTGCCAGCAGTTTTCTGCGGGGGGGCGACATTCAGTACTTC. The rearrangement links TRBV27 to TRBJ2-4; TRBD2 matches at 9 bases. V was clipped by 3 bases and J by 8 bases; unmatched bases: 5. The CDR3 consists of 14 residues. In germline, CDR1 is MNHEY, CDR2 SMNVEV (reference sequence).

This clonotype has ten or more counts. V and J are TRBV7-3 and TRBJ2-3; no clear D gene. CDR1 is SGHTA and CDR2 is FQGTGA in the germline V gene. The CDR3 runs 13 residues. V dropped 5 bases and J dropped 6 bases, with 12 bases sitting between them. The DNA of the CDR3 is TGTGCCAGCAGCCCCGTGGGGTCGGATACGCAGTATTTT. Its protein product is CASSPVGSDTQYF. Full variable domain (outside the CDR3, taken from reference TRBV7-3 and TRBJ2-3): GAGVSQTPSNKVTEKGKYVELRCDPISGHTALYWYRQSLGQGPEFLIYFQGTGAADDSGLPNDRFFAVRPEGSVSTLKIQRTERGDSAVYLCASSPVGSDTQYFGPGTRLTVL.

This clonotype appeared many times. This sequence joins TRBV12-3 or TRBV12-4 and TRBJ2-1; 7 bases fit TRBD2. The CDR3 runs to 17 residues. J was trimmed by 2 bases and V by 2 bases; bases with no gene match: 9. The CDR3, as DNA: TGTGCCAGCAGTTTATTTCACGGAGCGGGGACCTACAATGAGCAGTTCTTC. Protein product: CASSLFHGAGTYNEQFF.

This clonotype came up many times. J is TRBJ2-3 and V is TRBV24-1; D is undetermined. This CDR3 is 11 amino acids long. V was trimmed by 6 bases and J by 9 bases, leaving 9 bases between them. Germline CDR1 is KGHDR and CDR2 is SFDVKD. The CDR3 coding sequence is TGTGCCACCAGTATTTCGCGGACGCAGTATTTT. Residues: CATSISRTQYF.

This clonotype was observed at least ten times. The chain uses TRBV7-8 and TRBJ1-2; D perhaps matches TRBD1 (5 bases). The CDR3 covers 15 residues. The V gene lost 7 bases and the J gene lost 2 bases, with 17 bases spanning the gap. In germline, CDR1 is SGHVS, CDR2 FQNEAQ. The CDR3 region is CASTPREGPNYGYTF. Here the CDR3 DNA reads TGTGCCAGCACTCCGCGGGAGGGGCCCAACTATGGCTACACCTTC.

This clonotype was seen many times. The chain couples TRBV27 to TRBJ2-5, with D possibly being TRBD2 (7 bases). This CDR3 region has 13 residues. Trimming removed 8 bases from V and 2 bases from J, with 12 bases in between. Germline loops: CDR1 MNHEY, CDR2 SMNVEV (reference sequence). The CDR3 DNA reads as TGTGCCAGCGGTAGGGGGGGGCAAGAGACCCAGTACTTC. Translating gives CASGRGGQETQYF.

V usage is TRBV5-6 and J usage is TRBJ1-4; D not certain. The CDR3 totals 13 residues. The germline V gene encodes CDR1 SGHDT and CDR2 YYEEEE. With 2 bases removed from V and 6 bases from J, the gap between germline ends came to 8 bases. The CDR3 sequence is CASSFGPDEKLFF. The DNA for the CDR3 is TGTGCCAGCAGCTTCGGGCCTGATGAAAAACTGTTTTTT. The full variable domain, in which reference TRBV5-6 and TRBJ1-4 provide the parts outside the CDR3, is DAGVTQSPTHLIKTRGQQVTLRCSPKSGHDTVSWYQQALGQGPQFIFQYYEEEERQRGNFPDRFSGHQFPNYSSELNVNALLLGDSALYLCASSFGPDEKLFFGSGTQLSVL.

This clonotype appeared many times. V is TRBV5-1 and J is TRBJ2-1; D remains unclear. Trimming stripped 4 bases from V and 5 bases from J, with 10 bases between. The CDR3 spans 13 residues. Germline lookup yields CDR1 SGHRS and CDR2 YFSETQ. The chain's CDR3 is CASSPRSNNEQFF. As DNA, the CDR3 is TGCGCCAGCAGCCCCCGTTCTAACAATGAGCAGTTCTTC.

CDR3 in amino acids: CASSLTSGAADTQYF. In DNA form, the CDR3 reads TGTGCCAGCAGCTTGACTAGCGGGGCAGCGGATACGCAGTATTTT. This sequence joins TRBV7-9 and TRBJ2-3, with 11 bases fitting TRBD2. V trimming: 3 bases; J trimming: 6 bases; junction bases outside the gene matches: 5. The CDR3 is 15 residues long. From germline, CDR1 is SEHNR and CDR2 FQNEAQ (reference sequence).

Ten or more counts support this clonotype. This chain joins TRBV3-1 and TRBJ1-2; D ambiguous. The ends were cut back, 6 bases at V and 2 bases at J, with 16 bases in the middle. From germline, CDR1 is LGHDT and CDR2 YNNKEL (reference sequence). The CDR3 length is 15 residues. The CDR3 nucleotides are TGTGCCAGCAGTCTTCTACTTCACGTAAACTATGGCTACACCTTC. Protein: CASSLLLHVNYGYTF.

This clonotype was seen ten or more times. V usage is TRBV3-1 and J usage is TRBJ2-5; D gene unclear. The V gene lost 2 bases and the J gene lost 1 base, with 5 bases spanning the gap. Germline CDR1 LGHDT, CDR2 YNNKEL (reference sequence). The CDR3 has 13 amino acids. DNA of the CDR3: TGTGCCAGCAGCCAATCAGTCCAAGAGACCCAGTACTTC. It yields the protein CASSQSVQETQYF.

This clonotype was counted at least ten times. V is TRBV5-1 and J is TRBJ2-3, with TRBD2 as a possible D gene (6 bases). Germline lookup yields CDR1 SGHRS and CDR2 YFSETQ. The CDR3 covers 17 residues. Trimming took off 0 bases at V and 2 bases at J, with 16 bases between the two ends. CDR3 region: CASSLGAYRGITDTQYF. The CDR3 DNA sequence: TGCGCCAGCAGCTTGGGGGCGTACCGGGGGATCACAGATACGCAGTATTTT. The variable domain in full, with the rest retrieved from reference TRBV5-1 and TRBJ2-3, is KAGVTQTPRYLIKTRGQQVTLSCSPISGHRSVSWYQQTPGQGLQFLFEYFSETQRNKGNFPGRFSGRQFSNSRSEMNVSTLELGDSALYLCASSLGAYRGITDTQYFGPGTRLTVL.

The sample holds many counts of this clonotype. V gene TRBV27 combines with J gene TRBJ1-2; D possibly corresponds to TRBD1 (5 bases). V was cut by 6 bases and J by 5 bases, with 13 bases left in between. The CDR3 sequence is 13 residues long. The germline CDR1 and CDR2 sequences are MNHEY and SMNVEV (reference sequence). CDR3 sequence reads: CASRGPGEYGYTF. CDR3 sequence (DNA): TGTGCCAGCAGGGGGCCGGGGGAATATGGCTACACCTTC.

This clonotype was detected many times. The rearrangement links TRBV5-1 to TRBJ1-2; possible D gene TRBD1, 5 bases. Germline V lookup: CDR1 SGHRS, CDR2 YFSETQ. The germline V and J ends were trimmed by 4 bases and 3 bases, with 10 bases remaining between them. The CDR3 runs to 13 residues. The DNA of the CDR3 is TGCGCCAGCAGCCTAGGGACGGACTATGGCTACACCTTC. Residues: CASSLGTDYGYTF. The whole variable domain, remainder taken from reference TRBV5-1 and TRBJ1-2, is KAGVTQTPRYLIKTRGQQVTLSCSPISGHRSVSWYQQTPGQGLQFLFEYFSETQRNKGNFPGRFSGRQFSNSRSEMNVSTLELGDSALYLCASSLGTDYGYTFGSGTRLTVV.

This clonotype showed up just a few times. This CDR3 reads CASSEEGRKAFF. The CDR3 DNA sequence: TGCGCCAGCAGTGAAGAGGGTCGGAAAGCTTTCTTT. The chain combines TRBV10-1 with TRBJ1-1; D ambiguous. This CDR3 has 12 amino acids. CDR1 WNHNN and CDR2 SYGVQD come from the germline V gene (reference sequence). V was trimmed by 3 bases and J by 9 bases, leaving 11 bases between them.

Regarding this clonotype: This could be a read error, since a much larger clone is one nucleotide away. The chain has TRBV28 and TRBJ1-5; the D gene is possibly TRBD1 (5 bases). This CDR3 is 17 amino acids long. From germline, CDR1 is MDHEN and CDR2 SYDVKM. V was clipped by 3 bases and J by 3 bases, with 18 bases between them. The CDR3 here is CASSFFFRGGDNQPQHF. The CDR3 bases are TGTGCCAGCAGTTTCTTTTTTAGGGGCGGGGACAATCAGCCCCAGCATTTT.

This rearrangement joins TRBV5-1 to TRBJ2-5, with D perhaps matching TRBD1 (6 bases). V lost 6 bases and J 4 bases, leaving 22 bases between the germline ends. This CDR3 is built from 16 residues. Germline V gene sequence: CDR1 SGHRS, CDR2 YFSETQ. The CDR3 region has the DNA TGCGCCAGCACCCAAGTGGGGGCTGTCGGTGTAGAGACCCAGTACTTC. Its translation is CASTQVGAVGVETQYF.

This clonotype was observed many times. The chain couples TRBV27 to TRBJ1-6, with D uncertain. The CDR3 is made up of 11 amino acids. Germline CDR1 is MNHEY and CDR2 is SMNVEV (reference sequence). CDR3 DNA sequence: TGTGACACAAGCAGGAATTCACCCCTCCACTTT. It codes for CDTSRNSPLHF.